One and the same sample provided the 31 T cell receptor beta chains below, sequenced in a study of human T cells and chemical hapten exposure. A single record per CDR3 protein comes from TCRdb applying MiXCR to the RACE reads. This repertoire shows fewer than 500,000 distinct CDR3 sequences, approximately 5% found once; its top ten account for under 3%. The time point was: patch test 1, 2 weeks after DPC sensitization. Regarding treatment: therapeutic diphenylcyclopropenone sensitization with weekly scalp DPC. This specimen was whole blood, taken in connection with sensitization to the hapten diphenylcyclopropenone (DPC). Receptor source: a woman aged 50 to 65 with alopecia areata. Some clones in this sample may be carry-over from other donors' samples.

In its sample, this clonotype was seen many times. The genes are TRBV4-2 and TRBJ2-5, with 8 positions matching TRBD1. There are 15 residues in the CDR3. CDR1 is LGHNA, CDR2 YNFKEQ, per germline. V was clipped by 0 bases and J by 5 bases; unmatched bases: 5. The CDR3 region is CASSQEPGGDETQYF. CDR3 bases: TGTGCCAGCAGCCAAGAACCAGGGGGCGATGAGACCCAGTACTTC.

With respect to this clonotype: Just one base apart from a much larger clone, this may be a read error. The chain carries TRBV15 and TRBJ1-1, with a weak D call TRBD1 (5 bases). Between the trimmed V and J ends, which lost 0 bases and 12 bases, there was a span of 14 bases. In germline, CDR1 is LNHNV, CDR2 YYDKDF (reference sequence). The CDR3 runs 13 residues. The CDR3 DNA is TGTGCCACCAGCAGAGATGCAGGGAGGGAATCTTTCTTT. Translated, it gives CATSRDAGRESFF.

This clonotype was seen many times. The J gene is TRBJ1-1, the V gene TRBV27; 11 positions agree with TRBD1. In germline, CDR1 is MNHEY, CDR2 SMNVEV (reference sequence). With 3 bases clipped from V and 0 bases from J, the junction kept 3 bases outside the gene matches. CDR3 size: 16 residues. The CDR3 DNA is TGTGCCAGCAGTTTGCGGACAGGGGGCCTGAACACTGAAGCTTTCTTT. Translated: CASSLRTGGLNTEAFF.

The chain combines TRBV28 with TRBJ2-3; perhaps TRBD1 as D (6 bases). This CDR3 is built from 12 residues. Trimming stripped 8 bases from V and 14 bases from J, with 20 bases between. Germline CDR1 is MDHEN and CDR2 is SYDVKM. For the CDR3, the DNA is TGTGCCAGCGAGGGGGAAGCCCCAAACCGGTATTTT. Protein: CASEGEAPNRYF.

This clonotype occurred many times. The chain recombines TRBV20-1 with TRBJ2-5; 11 positions agree with TRBD2. The V and J ends lost 0 bases and 2 bases, in that order; junction bases with no gene match: 5. The CDR3 extends over 16 amino acids. From germline, CDR1 is DFQATT and CDR2 SNEGSKA (reference sequence). The CDR3 region has the DNA TGCAGTGCTAGAGACCCGACTAGCGGGGTTCAAGAGACCCAGTACTTC. This sequence encodes CSARDPTSGVQETQYF.

In its sample, this clonotype was seen many times. The rearrangement uses TRBV6-5 and TRBJ2-1; 8 bases map to TRBD2. Losses at the gene ends were 0 bases for V and 3 bases for J; bases not matched to a gene: 1. Germline V gene sequence: CDR1 MNHEY, CDR2 SVGAGI. This CDR3 has 15 amino acids. The CDR3 DNA reads as TGTGCCAGCAGTTACTCACGGGAGGGCTACAATGAGCAGTTCTTC. The encoded protein is CASSYSREGYNEQFF.

CDR3 DNA: TGTGCCAGCAGTCGCCCTAGCGGGTTATACAATGAGCAGTTCTTC. Its protein product is CASSRPSGLYNEQFF. The chain joins TRBV27 to TRBJ2-1, with 8 bases aligning to TRBD2. J lost 4 bases, V lost 5 bases, and 7 bases had no gene match. The germline V gene encodes CDR1 MNHEY and CDR2 SMNVEV (reference sequence). This CDR3 is 15 amino acids long.

This clonotype occurred many times. This chain joins TRBV6-2 or TRBV6-3 and TRBJ2-2; 8 bases are shared with TRBD1. Germline CDR1 is MNHEY and CDR2 is SVGEGT. Losses at the gene ends were 8 bases for V and 2 bases for J; bases not matched to a gene: 4. The CDR3 length is 14 residues. The CDR3 loop is CASAGQGNTGELFF. DNA of the CDR3: TGTGCCAGCGCCGGACAGGGAAACACCGGGGAGCTGTTTTTT.

This clonotype was detected a few times. V and J are TRBV12-3 or TRBV12-4 and TRBJ1-5; 9 nucleotides align to TRBD1. The CDR3 length is 14 residues. After removal of 3 bases from V and 11 bases from J, the junction contained 8 bases not matched to a gene. CDR3 coding DNA: TGTGCCAGCAGTTTGGGACAGGGAGGTGAGGCCCAGCATTTT. Translated, it gives CASSLGQGGEAQHF.

This clonotype was counted between two and nine times. The rearrangement uses TRBV6-2 or TRBV6-3 and TRBJ2-7, with TRBD2 identical over 9 bases. The CDR3 runs 16 residues. Germline assignment: CDR1 MNHEY and CDR2 SVGEGT. Trimming took 8 bases from V and 3 from J; bases not matched to a gene: 14. The CDR3 is CASRRGLAGPVYEQYF. DNA for the CDR3: TGTGCCAGCCGAAGGGGGCTAGCGGGACCAGTCTACGAGCAGTACTTC.

CDR3 in amino acids: CASSEAGHYGYTF. The DNA for the CDR3 is TGTGCCAGTAGCGAGGCAGGGCACTATGGCTACACCTTC. This chain connects TRBV19 to TRBJ1-2, with D perhaps matching TRBD1 (5 bases). Looked up from germline, CDR1 is LNHDA and CDR2 is SQIVND (reference sequence). The CDR3 runs to 13 residues. V gave up 6 bases and J gave up 3 bases, with 11 bases separating them.

This clonotype was counted ten times or more. The chain employs TRBV5-5 and TRBJ2-7, with a tentative D call TRBD1 (6 bases). Germline CDR1 SGHKS, CDR2 YYEKEE (reference sequence). V shed 2 bases and J shed 2 bases, with 14 bases lying between them. The CDR3 length is 15 residues. The CDR3 DNA sequence: TGTGCCAGCAGCTTAATCCCGACAGGACCCTACGAGCAGTACTTC. The encoded protein is CASSLIPTGPYEQYF.

This clonotype has at least ten counts. The chain links TRBV7-9 to TRBJ2-7, with D tentatively TRBD2 (5 bases). This CDR3 spans 14 amino acids. Looked up from germline, CDR1 is SEHNR and CDR2 is FQNEAQ (reference sequence). Trimming shortened V by 1 base and J by 3 bases, and 10 bases separated the two germline ends. This CDR3 reads CASSLDDYSYEQYF. The CDR3 DNA reads TGTGCCAGCAGCTTAGATGACTACAGCTACGAGCAGTACTTC.

Ten or more counts support this clonotype. The V call is TRBV12-3 or TRBV12-4, the J call TRBJ1-4, with TRBD1 matching over 10 bases. The CDR3 extends over 15 amino acids. The V and J ends lost 1 base and 6 bases, in that order; junction bases with no gene match: 2. CDR3 protein: CASSLGQGADEKLFF. CDR3 nucleotides: TGTGCCAGCAGTTTAGGACAGGGGGCAGATGAAAAACTGTTTTTT.

This clonotype was counted a few times. The V and J genes are TRBV20-1 and TRBJ2-7; D may be TRBD2 (5 bases). The CDR3 has 14 amino acids. Trimming shortened V by 7 bases and J by 0 bases, and 16 bases separated the two germline ends. The V gene's germline CDR1 is DFQATT and CDR2 SNEGSKA (reference sequence). CDR3 sequence (DNA): TGCAGTGGGAGGACTTTACCTCTCTCCTACGAGCAGTACTTC. Translated: CSGRTLPLSYEQYF.

This clonotype was recorded at least ten times. The chain joins TRBV30 to TRBJ2-7; D unclear. From germline, CDR1 is GTSNPN and CDR2 SVGIG (reference sequence). V gave up 0 bases and J gave up 4 bases, with 4 bases separating them. The CDR3 is 11 residues long. In DNA, the CDR3 is TGTGCCTGGAGTGTACGATACGAGCAGTACTTC. Translating gives CAWSVRYEQYF.

This clonotype has ten or more counts. J is TRBJ1-5 and V is TRBV12-3 or TRBV12-4; 8 bases fit TRBD1. The CDR3 totals 14 residues. Losses at the gene ends were 6 bases for V and 7 bases for J; bases not matched to a gene: 8. In DNA, the CDR3 is TGTGCCAGCAGCCCGGACAGGGTTTGGCAGCCCCAGCATTTT. It specifies CASSPDRVWQPQHF.

This clonotype was found many times. V usage is TRBV3-1 and J usage is TRBJ1-3; perhaps TRBD1 as D (6 bases). The length of the CDR3 is 17 residues. Trimming removed 2 bases at V and 4 bases at J, with 18 bases between. Germline values: CDR1 LGHDT, CDR2 YNNKEL (reference sequence). The CDR3 sequence: CASSQSPRQTGGNTIYF. The CDR3 DNA reads TGTGCCAGCAGCCAATCTCCTCGTCAGACAGGCGGAAACACCATATATTTT.

A remark on this clonotype: A much larger clonotype is one base distant, so this may be a read error. This chain connects TRBV7-9 to TRBJ2-5, with 9 nucleotides matching TRBD1. This CDR3 is built from 16 residues. The V gene's germline CDR1 is SEHNR and CDR2 FQNEAQ (reference sequence). The CDR3 region is CVSSTHRGQREKTQYF. The CDR3 nucleotides are TGTGTCAGCAGCACCCACAGGGGGCAAAGGGAAAAGACCCAGTACTTC. Complete variable domain (other parts from reference TRBV7-9 and TRBJ2-5): DTGVSQNPRHKITKRGQNVTFRCDPISEHNRLYWYRQTLGQGPEFLTYFQNEAQLEKSRLLSDRFSAERPKGSFSTLEIQRTEQGDSAMYLCVSSTHRGQREKTQYFGPGTRLLVL.

This clonotype turned up a few times. This chain joins TRBV5-1 and TRBJ2-7; 10 bases are shared with TRBD1. V was clipped by 4 bases and J by 2 bases; unmatched bases: 9. The CDR3 extends over 16 amino acids. Germline V gene lookup returns CDR1 SGHRS and CDR2 YFSETQ. The CDR3 loop reads CASSAPGTGVPYEQYF. The DNA for the CDR3 is TGCGCCAGCAGCGCACCCGGGACAGGGGTCCCCTACGAGCAGTACTTC.

This clonotype was picked up many times. J is TRBJ2-5 and V is TRBV3-1, with 8 bases fitting TRBD1. Germline values: CDR1 LGHDT, CDR2 YNNKEL (reference sequence). V trimming: 3 bases; J trimming: 12 bases; junction bases outside the gene matches: 9. The CDR3 runs 13 residues. CDR3 protein: CASSHLSADREYF. The CDR3 DNA is TGTGCCAGCAGCCACCTCTCCGCGGACAGGGAGTACTTC.

This clonotype occurred many times. The rearrangement joins TRBV2 to TRBJ2-3; TRBD1 aligns across 8 bases. The CDR3 extends over 12 amino acids. The germline CDR1 and CDR2 sequences are SNHLY and FYNNEI. With V trimmed by 9 bases and J by 3 bases, 2 bases remained unmatched. The CDR3 bases are TGTGCCAGGGACAGGGAAACAGATACGCAGTATTTT. Translating it yields CARDRETDTQYF.

There are many counts of this clonotype. The CDR3 sequence: CASSRDPTDTQYF. CDR3 nucleotide sequence: TGTGCCAGCAGCCGGGACCCCACAGATACGCAGTATTTT. V is TRBV5-4 and J is TRBJ2-3, with D possibly being TRBD1 or TRBD2 (5 bases each). The length of the CDR3 is 13 residues. V lost 4 bases and J lost 2, with 8 bases in between. The germline V gene has CDR1 SGHNT and CDR2 YYREEE (reference sequence).

The J gene is TRBJ1-2, the V gene TRBV6-1; 8 nucleotides align to TRBD1. The J segment lost 2 bases and the V segment lost 4 bases, leaving 12 bases of the junction unmatched. In germline, CDR1 is MNHNS, CDR2 SASEGT. CDR3 length: 17 residues. The DNA for the CDR3 is TGTGCCAGCAGTGCACTATCCGGGACAGGTCTGAACTATGGCTACACCTTC. This codes for CASSALSGTGLNYGYTF.

There are many counts of this clonotype. The rearrangement links TRBV11-2 to TRBJ2-3; possible D gene TRBD1, 5 bases. Trimming took off 1 base at V and 5 bases at J, with 13 bases between the two ends. CDR1 and CDR2 from the germline V gene are SGHAT and FQNNGV. This CDR3 has 15 amino acids. In DNA, the CDR3 is TGTGCCAGCAGCTTAGGATTCCAGGGCAGAGATACGCAGTATTTT. Protein product: CASSLGFQGRDTQYF.

This clonotype was picked up a small number of times. DNA for the CDR3: TGTGCCAGCAGCTTGATGTGGTCCGGGAACACTGAAGCTTTCTTT. This codes for CASSLMWSGNTEAFF. The chain couples TRBV5-6 to TRBJ1-1; D is uncertain. Germline values: CDR1 SGHDT, CDR2 YYEEEE. Trimming pared 1 base from V and 1 base from J, leaving 11 bases between. This CDR3 comprises 15 residues.

This clonotype has ten or more counts. The chain joins TRBV6-5 to TRBJ1-6; D gene unclear. The CDR3 extends over 14 amino acids. The germline gives CDR1 MNHEY, CDR2 SVGAGI. Trimming took off 2 bases at V and 7 bases at J, with 9 bases between the two ends. The CDR3 reads CASSYGEGNSPLHF. In nucleotides, the CDR3 is TGTGCCAGCAGTTACGGAGAGGGAAATTCACCCCTCCACTTT.

The sample holds many counts of this clonotype. The CDR3 sequence: CSAREGTSGSDEQFF. In nucleotides, the CDR3 is TGCAGTGCTAGAGAAGGGACTAGCGGGAGTGATGAGCAGTTCTTC. The V gene is TRBV20-1, the J gene TRBJ2-1; 14 bases are shared with TRBD2. V lost 0 bases, J lost 8 bases, and 3 bases stayed unmatched. The CDR3 has 15 amino acids. From germline, CDR1 is DFQATT and CDR2 SNEGSKA (reference sequence).

This clonotype was counted a few times. The gene calls are TRBV12-3 or TRBV12-4 and TRBJ1-5; D gene unclear. The V gene lost 7 bases and the J gene lost 6 bases, with 10 bases spanning the gap. This CDR3 comprises 12 residues. This CDR3 is CASTLPGQPQHF. In DNA form, the CDR3 reads TGTGCCAGCACCCTCCCCGGTCAGCCCCAGCATTTT.

This clonotype was seen many times. The chain is built from TRBV2 and TRBJ1-2; 7 positions agree with TRBD1. With 2 bases clipped from V and 2 bases from J, the junction kept 2 bases outside the gene matches. Germline V gene data show CDR1 as SNHLY and CDR2 as FYNNEI. The CDR3 has 14 amino acids. The CDR3 nucleotides are TGTGCCAGCAGTGAAAGACAGGGCAACTATGGCTACACCTTC. Protein sequence: CASSERQGNYGYTF.

This clonotype was found many times. The chain employs TRBV28 and TRBJ2-7, with D tentatively TRBD2 (6 bases). CDR1 MDHEN and CDR2 SYDVKM come from the germline V gene. Trimming took 5 bases from V and 5 from J, leaving 13 bases between them. CDR3 length equals 13 residues. CDR3 region: CASSPVGGNEQYF. In nucleotides, the CDR3 is TGTGCCAGCAGTCCCGTCGGGGGTAACGAGCAGTACTTC.